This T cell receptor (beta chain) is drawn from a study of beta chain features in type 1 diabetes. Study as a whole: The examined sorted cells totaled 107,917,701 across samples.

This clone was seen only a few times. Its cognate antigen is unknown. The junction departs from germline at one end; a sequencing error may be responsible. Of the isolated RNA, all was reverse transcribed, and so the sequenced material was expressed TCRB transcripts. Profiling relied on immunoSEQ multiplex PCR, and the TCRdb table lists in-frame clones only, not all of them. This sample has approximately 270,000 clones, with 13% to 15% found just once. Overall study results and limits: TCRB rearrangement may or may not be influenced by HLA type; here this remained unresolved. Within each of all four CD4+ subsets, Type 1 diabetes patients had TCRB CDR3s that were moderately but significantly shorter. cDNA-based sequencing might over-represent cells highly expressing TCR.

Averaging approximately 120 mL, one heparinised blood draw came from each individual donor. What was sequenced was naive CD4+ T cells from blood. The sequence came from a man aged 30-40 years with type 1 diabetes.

This chain's CDR3 is CSASSLITDRF. For the CDR3, the DNA is TGCAGTGCTAGCTCGCTAATTACTGATCGATTT. The chain carries TRBV20-1 and TRBJ1-1; D unresolved. The CDR3 contains 11 residues. From germline, CDR1 is DFQATT and CDR2 SNEGSKA (reference sequence).